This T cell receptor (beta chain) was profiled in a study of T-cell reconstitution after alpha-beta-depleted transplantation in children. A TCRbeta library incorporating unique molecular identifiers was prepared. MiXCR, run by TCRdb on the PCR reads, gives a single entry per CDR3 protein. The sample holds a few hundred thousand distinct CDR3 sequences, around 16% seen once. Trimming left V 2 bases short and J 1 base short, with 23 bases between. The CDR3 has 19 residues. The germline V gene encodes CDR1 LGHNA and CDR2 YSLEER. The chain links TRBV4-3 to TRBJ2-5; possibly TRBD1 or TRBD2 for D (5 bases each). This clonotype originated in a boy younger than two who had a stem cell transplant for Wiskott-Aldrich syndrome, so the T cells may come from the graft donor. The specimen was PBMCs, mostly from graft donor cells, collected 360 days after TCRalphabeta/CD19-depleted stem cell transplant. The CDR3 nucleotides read TGCGCCAGCAGCCAAATCGCTCGGTCTTGGGACGGAAGCCAAGAGACCCAGTACTTC. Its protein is CASSQIARSWDGSQETQYF.